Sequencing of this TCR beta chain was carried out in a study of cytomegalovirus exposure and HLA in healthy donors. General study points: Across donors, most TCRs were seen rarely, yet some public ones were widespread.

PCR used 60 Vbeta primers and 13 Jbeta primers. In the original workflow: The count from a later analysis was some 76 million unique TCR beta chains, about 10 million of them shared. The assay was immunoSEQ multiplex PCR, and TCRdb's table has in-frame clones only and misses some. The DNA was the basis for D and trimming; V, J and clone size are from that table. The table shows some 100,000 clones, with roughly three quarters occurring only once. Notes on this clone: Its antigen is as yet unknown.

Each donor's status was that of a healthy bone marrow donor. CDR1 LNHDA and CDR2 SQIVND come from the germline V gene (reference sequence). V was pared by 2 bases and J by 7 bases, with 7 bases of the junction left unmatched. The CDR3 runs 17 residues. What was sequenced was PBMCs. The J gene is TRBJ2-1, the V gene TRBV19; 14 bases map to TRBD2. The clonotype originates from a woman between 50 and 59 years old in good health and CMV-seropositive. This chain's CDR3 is CASSIYGTSGSRNEQFF. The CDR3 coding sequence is TGTGCCAGTAGTATATATGGGACTAGCGGGAGTAGGAATGAGCAGTTCTTC. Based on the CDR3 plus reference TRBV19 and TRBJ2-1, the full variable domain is DGGITQSPKYLFRKEGQNVTLSCEQNLNHDAMYWYRQDPGQGLRLIYYSQIVNDFQKGDIAEGYSVSREKKESFPLTVTSAQKNPTAFYLCASSIYGTSGSRNEQFFGPGTRLTVL.